This TCR beta chain was sequenced in a study of CD8 T cells in ankylosing spondylitis. Study-level points and caveats: There was reportedly significant enrichment of clones that were disease-linked in matched ankylosing spondylitis synovial fluid.

TCRdb ran MiXCR on the 5' RACE reads and lists one entry per CDR3 protein. The table lists 250,000 or so distinct CDR3 sequences, approximately 24% of them singletons. With respect to this clonotype: The antigen remains unidentified.

The CDR3 loop spans 14 amino acids. The V gene's germline CDR1 is DFQATT and CDR2 SNEGSKA (reference sequence). Unmatched junction bases numbered 4, after V lost 2 bases and J lost 2 bases. This rearrangement joins TRBV20-1 to TRBJ1-2, with 8 positions matching TRBD1. The TCR originated in a male donor with ankylosing spondylitis or in good health (not recorded which). Sequenced: blood, either unsorted or a sorted T cell fraction (not recorded which). CDR3 sequence reads: CSARRTGINYGYTF. As DNA, the CDR3 is TGCAGTGCTAGACGGACAGGGATCAACTATGGCTACACCTTC.